This T cell receptor (beta chain) was captured in a study of technical replicates of blood from a few donors. This CDR3 has 15 amino acids. Germline V gives CDR1 SGHTA, CDR2 FQGTGA. The J segment lost 12 bases and the V segment lost 7 bases, leaving 16 bases of the junction unmatched. The table came from immunoSEQ multiplex PCR; TCRdb's copy has only in-frame clones and leaves some out. The sample consists of tens of thousands of clones, 85% to 95% of them appearing once. The specimen was PBMCs. The V and J genes are TRBV7-3 and TRBJ2-1, with 9 bases identical to TRBD2. The sequence was collected from a human donor in good health. Some clones in this sample may be carry-over from other donors' samples. Here the CDR3 reads CASTPRVSGSIRQFF. CDR3 bases: TGTGCCAGCACCCCCCGGGTTAGCGGGAGTATTCGGCAGTTCTTC.